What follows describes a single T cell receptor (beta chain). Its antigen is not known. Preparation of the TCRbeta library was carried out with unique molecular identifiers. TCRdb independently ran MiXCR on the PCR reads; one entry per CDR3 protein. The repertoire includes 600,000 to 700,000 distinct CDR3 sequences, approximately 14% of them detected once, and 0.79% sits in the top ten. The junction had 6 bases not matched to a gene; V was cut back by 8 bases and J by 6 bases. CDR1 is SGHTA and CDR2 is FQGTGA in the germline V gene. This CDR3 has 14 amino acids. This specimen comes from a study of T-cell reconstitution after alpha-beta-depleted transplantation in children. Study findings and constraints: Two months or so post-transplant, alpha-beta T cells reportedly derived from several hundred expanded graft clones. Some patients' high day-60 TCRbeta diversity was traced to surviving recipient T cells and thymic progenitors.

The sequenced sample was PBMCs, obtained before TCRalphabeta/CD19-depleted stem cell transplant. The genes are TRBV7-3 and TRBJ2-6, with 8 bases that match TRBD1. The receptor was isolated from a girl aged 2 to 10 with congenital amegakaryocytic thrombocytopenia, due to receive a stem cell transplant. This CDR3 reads CASFRGQEANVLTF. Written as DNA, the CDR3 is TGTGCCAGCTTCAGGGGACAGGAGGCCAACGTCCTGACTTTC.